A single TCR beta chain is shown here with its context. The sample comes from a study of T cell changes during pregnancy in multiple sclerosis. The assay was immunoSEQ multiplex PCR, and TCRdb's table has in-frame clones only and misses some. The sample holds roughly 39,000 clones; more than 75% are singletons and the top ten take about 1.5%. This receptor was obtained from a female donor with multiple sclerosis, enrolled in a pregnancy study. The sequenced sample was PBMCs (not recorded whether the cells were cultured).

CDR3 bases: TGTGCCAGCAGTGAAGGGTCTGGCACAGATACGCAGTATTTT. Translated: CASSEGSGTDTQYF. The chain employs TRBV6-1 and TRBJ2-3; no firm D call. CDR1 and CDR2 from the germline V gene are MNHNS and SASEGT. With 1 base removed from V and 1 base from J, the gap between germline ends came to 6 bases. This CDR3 spans 14 amino acids.